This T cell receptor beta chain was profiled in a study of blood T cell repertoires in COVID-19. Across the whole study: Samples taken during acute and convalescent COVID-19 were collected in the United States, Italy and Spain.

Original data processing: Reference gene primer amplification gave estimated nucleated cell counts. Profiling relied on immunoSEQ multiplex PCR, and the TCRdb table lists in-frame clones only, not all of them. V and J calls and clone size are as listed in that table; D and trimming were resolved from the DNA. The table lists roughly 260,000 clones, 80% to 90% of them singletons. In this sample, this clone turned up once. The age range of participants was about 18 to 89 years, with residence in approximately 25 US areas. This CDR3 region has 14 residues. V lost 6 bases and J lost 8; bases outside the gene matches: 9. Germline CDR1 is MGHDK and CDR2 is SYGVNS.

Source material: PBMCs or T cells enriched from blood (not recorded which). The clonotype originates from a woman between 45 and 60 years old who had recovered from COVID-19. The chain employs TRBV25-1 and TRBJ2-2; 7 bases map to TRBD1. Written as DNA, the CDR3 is TGTGCCAGCAGGACAGGGTACTTCGGTGGGGAGCTGTTTTTT. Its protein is CASRTGYFGGELFF.